This TCR beta chain was sequenced during a study of blood T cell repertoires in COVID-19. The data were produced by immunoSEQ multiplex PCR, yet TCRdb's version contains in-frame clones alone and is incomplete. The table has some 110,000 clones, around 83% seen once. Trimming pared 4 bases from V and 0 bases from J, leaving 16 bases between. The CDR3 totals 17 residues. Germline V gene data show CDR1 as LNHDA and CDR2 as SQIVND (reference sequence). This sequence joins TRBV19 and TRBJ1-5; D is unclear. The clonotype originates from a woman older than 75 with acute or convalescent COVID-19. The material sequenced was peripheral blood. CDR3 amino acids: CASSTRGPLYSNQPQHF. As DNA, the CDR3 is TGTGCCAGTAGTACCAGAGGGCCCCTTTATAGCAATCAGCCCCAGCATTTT.